This T cell receptor (beta chain) is drawn from a study of T cell responses to AZD1222 COVID-19 vaccine. CDR1 SNHLY and CDR2 FYNNEI come from the germline V gene. V was trimmed by 5 bases and J by 13 bases, leaving 12 bases between them. The CDR3 runs to 12 residues. Sequencing was performed with immunoSEQ multiplex PCR; in TCRdb, only in-frame clones are kept and a portion is missing. The table has roughly 76,000 clones, over 75% seen once. The V gene is TRBV2, the J gene TRBJ1-6, with D possibly being TRBD1 (5 bases). The sequence derives from an adult in good health. This specimen was peripheral blood, taken on day 0 of AZD1222 vaccination. The CDR3 spells CASSPINRPLHF. CDR3 in DNA: TGTGCCAGCAGTCCAATCAACAGGCCCCTCCACTTT.